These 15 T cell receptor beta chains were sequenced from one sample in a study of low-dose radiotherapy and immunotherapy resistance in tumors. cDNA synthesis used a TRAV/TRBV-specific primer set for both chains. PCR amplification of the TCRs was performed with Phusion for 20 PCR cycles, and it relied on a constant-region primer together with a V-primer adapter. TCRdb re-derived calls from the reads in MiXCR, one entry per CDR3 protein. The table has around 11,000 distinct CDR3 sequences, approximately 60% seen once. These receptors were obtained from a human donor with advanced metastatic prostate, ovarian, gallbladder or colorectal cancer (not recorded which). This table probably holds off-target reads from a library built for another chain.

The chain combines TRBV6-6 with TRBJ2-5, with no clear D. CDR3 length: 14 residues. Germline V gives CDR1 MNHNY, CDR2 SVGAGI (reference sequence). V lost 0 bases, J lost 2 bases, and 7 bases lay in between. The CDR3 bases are TGTGCCAGCAGTTACTCCCTCGGACAAGAGACCCAGTACTTC. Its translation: CASSYSLGQETQYF.

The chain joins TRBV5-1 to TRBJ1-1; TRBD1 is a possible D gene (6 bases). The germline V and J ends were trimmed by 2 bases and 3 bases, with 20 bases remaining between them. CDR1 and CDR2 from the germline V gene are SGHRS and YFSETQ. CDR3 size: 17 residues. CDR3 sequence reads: CASSFGGGPLRHTEAFF. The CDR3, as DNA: TGCGCCAGCAGCTTCGGGGGGGGCCCATTAAGGCACACTGAAGCTTTCTTT.

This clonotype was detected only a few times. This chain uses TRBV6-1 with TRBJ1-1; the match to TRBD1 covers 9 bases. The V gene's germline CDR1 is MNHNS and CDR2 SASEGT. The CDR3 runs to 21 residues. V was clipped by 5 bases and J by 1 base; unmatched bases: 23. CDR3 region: CASSYPRTSGQGFFSNTEAFF. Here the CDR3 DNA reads TGTGCCAGCAGTTATCCCCGAACTTCGGGACAGGGCTTTTTTTCGAACACTGAAGCTTTCTTT.

Here the CDR3 DNA reads TGCGCCAGCAGCTTGGGGGCAAGCTCCTACAATGAGCAGTTCTTC. Translating gives CASSLGASSYNEQFF. The V and J genes are TRBV5-1 and TRBJ2-1; D not resolved. The CDR3 length is 15 residues. Deletions cut 0 bases from V and 0 bases from J, with 7 bases between. From germline, CDR1 is SGHRS and CDR2 YFSETQ. Together with reference TRBV5-1 and TRBJ2-1, the CDR3 gives the full variable domain: KAGVTQTPRYLIKTRGQQVTLSCSPISGHRSVSWYQQTPGQGLQFLFEYFSETQRNKGNFPGRFSGRQFSNSRSEMNVSTLELGDSALYLCASSLGASSYNEQFFGPGTRLTVL.

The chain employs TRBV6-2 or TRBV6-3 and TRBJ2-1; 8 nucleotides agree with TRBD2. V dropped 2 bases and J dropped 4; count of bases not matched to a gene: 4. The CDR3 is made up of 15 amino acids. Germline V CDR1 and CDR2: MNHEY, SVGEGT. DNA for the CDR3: TGTGCCAGCAGTTACCTACTAGCGGTTTACAATGAGCAGTTCTTC. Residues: CASSYLLAVYNEQFF.

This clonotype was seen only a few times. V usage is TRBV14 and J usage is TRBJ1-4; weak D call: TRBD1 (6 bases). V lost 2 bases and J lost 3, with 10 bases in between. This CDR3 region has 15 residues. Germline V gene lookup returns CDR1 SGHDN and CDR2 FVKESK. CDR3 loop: CASSQRRGANEKLFF. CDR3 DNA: TGTGCCAGCAGCCAACGCAGGGGAGCTAATGAAAAACTGTTTTTT.

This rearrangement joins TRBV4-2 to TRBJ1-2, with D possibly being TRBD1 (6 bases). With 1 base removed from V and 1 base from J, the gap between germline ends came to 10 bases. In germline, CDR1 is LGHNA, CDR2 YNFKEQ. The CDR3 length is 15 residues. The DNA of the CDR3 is TGTGCCAGCAGCCAAGGAACAGGGAGTAACTATGGCTACACCTTC. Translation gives CASSQGTGSNYGYTF.

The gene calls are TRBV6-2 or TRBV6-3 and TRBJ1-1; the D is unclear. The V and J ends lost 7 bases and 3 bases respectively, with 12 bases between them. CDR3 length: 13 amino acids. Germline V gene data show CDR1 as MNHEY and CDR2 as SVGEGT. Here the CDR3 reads CASTTGRDTEAFF. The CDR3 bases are TGTGCCAGCACCACCGGACGGGACACTGAAGCTTTCTTT.

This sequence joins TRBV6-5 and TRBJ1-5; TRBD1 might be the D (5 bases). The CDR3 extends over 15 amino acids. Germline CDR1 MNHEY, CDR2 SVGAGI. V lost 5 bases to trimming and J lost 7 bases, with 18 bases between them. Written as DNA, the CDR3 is TGTGCCAGCAGTCCCCGGGGTGGGGGGGGACAGCCCCAGCATTTT. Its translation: CASSPRGGGGQPQHF.

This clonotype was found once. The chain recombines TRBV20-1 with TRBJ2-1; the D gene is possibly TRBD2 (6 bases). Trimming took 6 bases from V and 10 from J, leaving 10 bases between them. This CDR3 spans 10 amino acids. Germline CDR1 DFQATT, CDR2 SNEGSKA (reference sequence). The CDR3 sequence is CSAVLAEQFF. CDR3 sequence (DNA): TGCAGTGCAGTGCTAGCGGAGCAGTTCTTC.

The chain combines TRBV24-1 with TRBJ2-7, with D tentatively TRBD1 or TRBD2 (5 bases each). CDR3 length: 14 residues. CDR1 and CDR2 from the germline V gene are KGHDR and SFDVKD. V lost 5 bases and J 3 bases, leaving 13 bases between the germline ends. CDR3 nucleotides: TGTGCCACCAGTGGCCTGGGACCGCACTACGAGCAGTACTTC. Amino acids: CATSGLGPHYEQYF.

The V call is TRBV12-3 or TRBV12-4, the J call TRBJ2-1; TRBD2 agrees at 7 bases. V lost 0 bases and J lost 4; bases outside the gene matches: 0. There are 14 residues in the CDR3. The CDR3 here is CASSLAGGYNEQFF. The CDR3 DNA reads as TGTGCCAGCAGTTTAGCGGGAGGGTACAATGAGCAGTTCTTC.

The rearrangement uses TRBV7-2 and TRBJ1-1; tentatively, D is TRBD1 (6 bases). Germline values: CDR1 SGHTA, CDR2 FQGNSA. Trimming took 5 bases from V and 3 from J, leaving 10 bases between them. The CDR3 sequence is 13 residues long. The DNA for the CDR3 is TGTGCCAGCAGCACCAGGGGAGACACTGAAGCTTTCTTT. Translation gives CASSTRGDTEAFF. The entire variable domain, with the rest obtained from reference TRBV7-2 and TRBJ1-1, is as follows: GAGVSQSPSNKVTEKGKDVELRCDPISGHTALYWYRQSLGQGLEFLIYFQGNSAPDKSGLPSDRFSAERTGGSVSTLTIQRTQQEDSAVYLCASSTRGDTEAFFGQGTRLTVV.

CDR3 loop: CSTDTANYGYTF. The CDR3 DNA reads TGCAGTACTGACACCGCTAACTATGGCTACACCTTC. The rearrangement links TRBV20-1 to TRBJ1-2, with D unresolved. The germline V gene has CDR1 DFQATT and CDR2 SNEGSKA (reference sequence). Deletions cut 8 bases from V and 0 bases from J, with 10 bases between. There are 12 residues in the CDR3.

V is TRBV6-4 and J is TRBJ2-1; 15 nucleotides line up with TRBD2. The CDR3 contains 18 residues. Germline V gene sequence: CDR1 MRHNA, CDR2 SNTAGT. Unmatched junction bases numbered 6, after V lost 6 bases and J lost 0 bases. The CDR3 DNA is TGTGCCAGCAGCAAAGGACTAGCGGGAGGGAGCTCCTACAATGAGCAGTTCTTC. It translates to CASSKGLAGGSSYNEQFF.